This TCR beta chain was recovered during a study of cytomegalovirus exposure and HLA in healthy donors. The CDR3 length is 15 residues. Trimming took 5 bases from V and 0 from J, leaving 11 bases between them. Germline CDR1 is SEHNR and CDR2 is FQNEAQ (reference sequence). The PCR made use of 60 Vbeta and 13 Jbeta primers. Profiled with immunoSEQ multiplex PCR; TCRdb holds only in-frame clones, not every one. Seen here are about 170,000 clones, 75% to 85% observed once, and the top ten hold roughly 13%. This clone showed up just a few times. What was sequenced was PBMCs. This TCR was sampled from a woman aged 50 to 60 in good health and CMV-seropositive. The chain recombines TRBV7-9 with TRBJ1-5; maybe TRBD1 (6 bases). The CDR3 DNA sequence: TGTGCCAGCAGCAGGGACACGTATAGCAATCAGCCCCAGCATTTT. The encoded protein is CASSRDTYSNQPQHF.